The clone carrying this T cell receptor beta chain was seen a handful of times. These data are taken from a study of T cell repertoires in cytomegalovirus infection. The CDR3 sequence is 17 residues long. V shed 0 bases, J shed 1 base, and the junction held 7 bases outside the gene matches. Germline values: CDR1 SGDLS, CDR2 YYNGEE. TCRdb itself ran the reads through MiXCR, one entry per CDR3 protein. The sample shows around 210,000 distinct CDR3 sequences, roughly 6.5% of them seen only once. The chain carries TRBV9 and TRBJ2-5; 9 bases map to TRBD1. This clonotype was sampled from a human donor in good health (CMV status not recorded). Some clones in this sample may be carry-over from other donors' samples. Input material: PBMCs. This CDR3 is CASSVDPTGGIQETQYF. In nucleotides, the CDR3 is TGTGCCAGCAGCGTAGATCCCACAGGGGGCATCCAAGAGACCCAGTACTTC.